These T cell receptor beta chains were read from a single sample in a study of graft-versus-host responses after intestinal transplantation. Only in-frame clones appear in the TCRdb table, and some are missing; sequencing was by immunoSEQ multiplex PCR. The sample records over 100,000 clones, 80% to 95% being singletons. Their recognized antigens are unknown. The sequencing used unstimulated CD4+ T cells sorted from spleen or lymph node cells, collected before intestinal transplant. Every receptor here comes from a human donor who received an intestinal transplant. Each CDR3 is given with its conserved first and last residue. D genes are given only for firm matches.

cdr3_length: 13; j_call: TRBJ2-1; v_call: TRBV9; d_call: NA; cdr3_aa: CASSVNVWNEQFF
cdr3_length: 10; j_call: TRBJ1-2; v_call: TRBV6-5; d_call: NA; cdr3_aa: CASSDNLYTF
cdr3_length: 15; j_call: TRBJ1-3; v_call: TRBV6-6; d_call: NA; cdr3_aa: CASSTPGWVGNTIYF
cdr3_length: 12; j_call: TRBJ2-5; v_call: TRBV7-2; d_call: TRBD2; cdr3_aa: CASSWTRETQYF
cdr3_length: 13; j_call: TRBJ1-1; v_call: TRBV7-9; d_call: TRBD1; cdr3_aa: CASSSGQDTEAFF
cdr3_length: 16; j_call: TRBJ2-1; v_call: TRBV9; d_call: NA; cdr3_aa: CASSVGLDPSYNEQFF
cdr3_length: 15; j_call: TRBJ2-7; v_call: TRBV6-5; d_call: NA; cdr3_aa: CASTLGGSNSYEQYF
cdr3_length: 16; j_call: TRBJ1-3; v_call: TRBV6-1; d_call: NA; cdr3_aa: CASSEASPRERNTIYF
cdr3_length: 12; j_call: TRBJ1-1; v_call: TRBV7-9; d_call: NA; cdr3_aa: CASSPRRTEAFF
cdr3_length: 11; j_call: TRBJ2-5; v_call: TRBV29-1; d_call: NA; cdr3_aa: CSGATTETQYF
cdr3_length: 13; j_call: TRBJ1-2; v_call: TRBV5-8; d_call: NA; cdr3_aa: CASSGRNYYGYTF
cdr3_length: 17; j_call: TRBJ2-7; v_call: TRBV7-2; d_call: NA; cdr3_aa: CASSPGGWLARPGEQYF
cdr3_length: 12; j_call: TRBJ2-1; v_call: TRBV7-9; d_call: NA; cdr3_aa: CASSVASDEQFF
cdr3_length: 13; j_call: TRBJ2-7; v_call: TRBV6-1; d_call: TRBD2; cdr3_aa: CASSPPGREWQYF
cdr3_length: 14; j_call: TRBJ2-7; v_call: TRBV6-1; d_call: NA; cdr3_aa: CASSEELISYEQYF
cdr3_length: 14; j_call: TRBJ2-2; v_call: TRBV15; d_call: NA; cdr3_aa: CATSRGGSSGELFF
cdr3_length: 15; j_call: TRBJ2-3; v_call: TRBV6-5; d_call: TRBD2; cdr3_aa: CASSYSGTSRNTQYF
cdr3_length: 12; j_call: TRBJ2-1; v_call: TRBV25-1; d_call: NA; cdr3_aa: CAYCTPINEQFF
cdr3_length: 15; j_call: TRBJ2-1; v_call: TRBV6-5; d_call: NA; cdr3_aa: CASSRSWGLSSEQFF
cdr3_length: 16; j_call: TRBJ1-2; v_call: TRBV2; d_call: NA; cdr3_aa: CASSEEGKAFSYGYTF
cdr3_length: 12; j_call: TRBJ2-7; v_call: TRBV7-9; d_call: NA; cdr3_aa: CASSPKPYEQYF
cdr3_length: 14; j_call: TRBJ1-5; v_call: TRBV6-1; d_call: NA; cdr3_aa: CAIAGPLGNQPQHF
cdr3_length: 15; j_call: TRBJ2-7; v_call: TRBV30; d_call: NA; cdr3_aa: CAWSGFDRHPYEQYF
cdr3_length: 15; j_call: TRBJ1-2; v_call: TRBV6-1; d_call: NA; cdr3_aa: CASSEGGGWGYGYTF
cdr3_length: 12; j_call: TRBJ2-7; v_call: TRBV7-9; d_call: NA; cdr3_aa: CASSLEGLEQYF